The clone carrying this TCR beta chain was seen a handful of times. The record originates from a study of patients and donors after allogeneic stem cell transplantation. The CDR3 totals 14 residues. Germline V CDR1 and CDR2: SGHRS, YFSETQ. The V end was cut by 4 bases, the J end by 2 bases, with 9 bases between. TCRdb recomputed calls from the RT-PCR reads with MiXCR, one row per CDR3 protein. The data show 200,000 to 250,000 distinct CDR3 sequences, 12% to 15% seen once. This TCR derives from a human donor who was either an allogeneic HSCT recipient or a stem cell or donor lymphocyte infusion donor (not recorded which). It is not recorded whose cells these are; they may come from a transplant donor. The V gene is TRBV5-1, the J gene TRBJ2-2; D is possibly TRBD2 (5 bases). Sample: blood, either unsorted or a sorted T cell fraction (not recorded which). CDR3 sequence reads: CASSPGLNTGELFF. The CDR3 DNA follows: TGCGCCAGCAGCCCCGGACTTAACACCGGGGAGCTGTTTTTT.